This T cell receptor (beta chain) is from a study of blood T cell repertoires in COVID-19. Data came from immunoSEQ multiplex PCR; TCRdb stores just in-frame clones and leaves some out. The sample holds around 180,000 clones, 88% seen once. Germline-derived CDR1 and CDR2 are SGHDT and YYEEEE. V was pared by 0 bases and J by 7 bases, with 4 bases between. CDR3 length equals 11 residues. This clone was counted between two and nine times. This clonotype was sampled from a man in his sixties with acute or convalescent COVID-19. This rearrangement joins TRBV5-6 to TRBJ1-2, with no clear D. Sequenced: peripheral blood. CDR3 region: CASSLAFGYTF. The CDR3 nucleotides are TGTGCCAGCAGCTTGGCGTTTGGCTACACCTTC.